The 22 T cell receptor beta chains below all came from one sample that was sequenced in a study of blood T cell repertoires in COVID-19. Clones were sequenced by immunoSEQ multiplex PCR, and TCRdb holds only the in-frame ones, with some missing. The sample includes under 400,000 clones, over 75% of them seen just once. Sequencing was carried out using PBMCs or T cells enriched from blood (not recorded which). Every receptor here comes from a man aged 35 to 55 in a cohort exposed to, infected with or recovered from COVID-19 (not recorded which).

The rearrangement uses TRBV5-1 and TRBJ2-5; maybe TRBD1 (5 bases). The CDR3 has 13 amino acids. The V end lost 2 bases, the J end lost 5 bases, and 10 bases lay between the germline ends. Germline V lookup: CDR1 SGHRS, CDR2 YFSETQ. This CDR3 is CASSFSQGETQYF. In nucleotides, the CDR3 is TGCGCCAGCAGCTTTTCTCAGGGCGAGACCCAGTACTTC.

The chain uses TRBV19 and TRBJ2-7, with 10 nucleotides matching TRBD2. The J segment lost 2 bases and the V segment lost 5 bases, leaving 6 bases of the junction unmatched. Germline V lookup: CDR1 LNHDA, CDR2 SQIVND (reference sequence). The CDR3 length is 15 residues. CDR3 DNA: TGTGCCAGTAGTCCAGGGACTAGCGCGACCTACGAGCAGTACTTC. This encodes CASSPGTSATYEQYF.

The V and J genes are TRBV6-4 and TRBJ2-7; 8 positions match TRBD2. The CDR3 is 15 residues long. CDR1 is MRHNA, CDR2 SNTAGT, per germline. V was clipped by 7 bases and J by 4 bases; unmatched bases: 12. In nucleotides, the CDR3 is TGTGCCAGCACCCCACCCGGACTAGCAGGTTACGAGCAGTACTTC. It specifies CASTPPGLAGYEQYF.

This clone was seen only a few times. This CDR3 reads CASSQGTTGELFF. CDR3 sequence (DNA): TGCGCCAGCAGCCAAGGGACTACCGGGGAGCTGTTTTTT. The chain carries TRBV4-1 and TRBJ2-2, with D possibly being TRBD2 (5 bases). Germline V gives CDR1 MGHRA, CDR2 YSYEKL. This CDR3 is built from 13 residues. V was clipped by 1 base and J by 5 bases, with 5 bases between them.

The chain recombines TRBV5-1 with TRBJ1-5; TRBD1 matches at 7 bases. In germline, CDR1 is SGHRS, CDR2 YFSETQ. Trimming removed 4 bases from V and 6 bases from J; junction bases left unmatched: 10. The CDR3 is 15 amino acids. The CDR3 coding sequence is TGCGCCAGCAGCAGAACGACAGGGCCCTCTCAGCCCCAGCATTTT. It encodes CASSRTTGPSQPQHF.

This chain uses TRBV3-1 (or the pseudogene TRBV3-2) with TRBJ1-6; TRBD1 matches at 7 bases. This CDR3 has 15 amino acids. Germline V CDR1 and CDR2: LGHDT, YNNKEL (reference sequence). The junction had 1 base not matched to a gene; V was cut back by 3 bases and J by 2 bases. CDR3 nucleotide sequence: TGTGCCAGCAGCCACGGACAGGCCTATAATTCACCCCTCCACTTT. Its translation is CASSHGQAYNSPLHF.

V usage is TRBV21-1 and J usage is TRBJ1-2; the table's D call of TRBD1 was not tested on the DNA. TRBV21-1 is a known pseudogene. The length of the CDR3 is 16 residues. CDR3 nucleotide sequence: TGTGCCAGCAGCTTCCCAAAGGGGAAAGCTAACTATGGCTACACCTTC. Its translation: CASSFPKGKANYGYTF.

CDR3 sequence (DNA): TGTGCCAGCAGCTTCTCCCTAGCGGGTTACAATGAGCAGTTCTTC. This translates into CASSFSLAGYNEQFF. The chain combines TRBV7-6 with TRBJ2-1; 8 nucleotides align to TRBD2. V dropped 3 bases and J dropped 4; count of bases not matched to a gene: 5. Germline CDR1 is SGHVS and CDR2 is FNYEAQ. The CDR3 runs to 15 residues.

The rearrangement links TRBV3-1 (or the pseudogene TRBV3-2) to TRBJ2-5; 12 nucleotides agree with TRBD2. CDR1 is LGHDT, CDR2 YNNKEL, per germline (reference sequence). V dropped 0 bases and J dropped 2; count of bases not matched to a gene: 7. CDR3 length: 18 residues. The CDR3 region is CASSQDGTSGPLQETQYF. The CDR3 nucleotides read TGTGCCAGCAGCCAAGACGGGACTAGCGGGCCCCTTCAAGAGACCCAGTACTTC.

The J gene is TRBJ2-7, the V gene TRBV10-3, with TRBD1 matching 9 bases. CDR3 length: 14 residues. CDR1 and CDR2 (germline): ENHRY, SYGVKD. Trimming took 6 bases from V and 4 from J; bases not matched to a gene: 7. CDR3 DNA: TGTGCCATCAGGATGGAACAGGGGGCGTACGAGCAGTACTTC. The encoded protein is CAIRMEQGAYEQYF.

The chain combines TRBV18 with TRBJ2-2; D is unclear. V lost 3 bases and J 1 base, leaving 9 bases between the germline ends. CDR1 and CDR2 from the germline V gene are KGHSH and LQKENI. The CDR3 is made up of 15 amino acids. Here the CDR3 reads CASSPRSKNTGELFF. The DNA of the CDR3 is TGTGCCAGCTCACCTAGGAGTAAGAACACCGGGGAGCTGTTTTTT.

This clone was detected ten times or more. The rearrangement uses TRBV5-1 and TRBJ1-4; the D is unclear. The CDR3 sequence is 16 residues long. Germline loops: CDR1 SGHRS, CDR2 YFSETQ. Trimming shortened V by 2 bases and J by 4 bases, and 15 bases separated the two germline ends. The CDR3 reads CASSLQTQGFNEKLFF. DNA for the CDR3: TGCGCCAGCAGCTTACAGACACAAGGATTTAATGAAAAACTGTTTTTT.

The chain joins TRBV19 to TRBJ2-4; D not certain. The CDR3 consists of 13 residues. Germline V lookup: CDR1 LNHDA, CDR2 SQIVND (reference sequence). Deletions cut 4 bases from V and 2 bases from J, with 6 bases between. CDR3 protein: CASSTMSKNIQYF. In DNA form, the CDR3 reads TGTGCCAGTAGTACAATGTCCAAAAACATTCAGTACTTC.

The chain carries TRBV27 and TRBJ2-3; 8 nucleotides line up with TRBD2. The CDR3 has 15 amino acids. V was pared by 6 bases and J by 1 base, with 6 bases of the junction left unmatched. CDR1 is MNHEY, CDR2 SMNVEV, per germline (reference sequence). This CDR3 is CASSWTSFGTDTQYF. CDR3 bases: TGTGCCAGCAGCTGGACTAGCTTCGGCACAGATACGCAGTATTTT.

This sequence joins TRBV23-1 and TRBJ1-2; D is undetermined. TRBV23-1 qualifies as an ORF whose function is uncertain. The CDR3 extends over 16 amino acids. V lost 1 base to trimming and J lost 0 bases, with 12 bases between them. CDR3 region: CASSQCRRPTNYGYTF. CDR3 nucleotides: TGCGCCAGCAGTCAATGTAGGAGACCGACTAACTATGGCTACACCTTC.

The rearrangement uses TRBV5-1 and TRBJ2-7; TRBD2 is a possible D gene (6 bases). Germline V gene data show CDR1 as SGHRS and CDR2 as YFSETQ. V was clipped by 0 bases and J by 4 bases, with 8 bases between them. This CDR3 has 13 residues. The CDR3: CASSLEGTYEQYF. In DNA form, the CDR3 reads TGCGCCAGCAGCTTGGAAGGGACTTACGAGCAGTACTTC.

This chain joins TRBV19 and TRBJ1-2; 9 bases are a match to TRBD1. With V trimmed by 6 bases and J by 8 bases, 10 bases remained unmatched. This CDR3 contains 14 residues. Per germline, CDR1 LNHDA and CDR2 SQIVND (reference sequence). As DNA, the CDR3 is TGTGCCAGTAGGTACCGGGACAGGGATGGGGGCTACACCTTC. Protein product: CASRYRDRDGGYTF. The whole variable domain, remainder taken from reference TRBV19 and TRBJ1-2, is DGGITQSPKYLFRKEGQNVTLSCEQNLNHDAMYWYRQDPGQGLRLIYYSQIVNDFQKGDIAEGYSVSREKKESFPLTVTSAQKNPTAFYLCASRYRDRDGGYTFGSGTRLTVV.

The rearrangement uses TRBV9 and TRBJ1-3; 7 bases agree with TRBD1. V was clipped by 3 bases and J by 4 bases; unmatched bases: 7. The germline V gene encodes CDR1 SGDLS and CDR2 YYNGEE. The CDR3 covers 15 residues. CDR3: CASSDSGTEGNTIYF. DNA of the CDR3: TGTGCCAGCAGCGATTCCGGGACAGAAGGAAACACCATATATTTT.

The gene calls are TRBV30 and TRBJ1-1; TRBD1 aligns across 10 bases. The CDR3 is 13 amino acids. J was trimmed by 4 bases and V by 3 bases; bases with no gene match: 2. In germline, CDR1 is GTSNPN, CDR2 SVGIG (reference sequence). The CDR3 nucleotides are TGTGCCTGGAGGCGGACAGGGGGCACTGAAGCTTTCTTT. It yields the protein CAWRRTGGTEAFF.

The chain uses TRBV5-4 and TRBJ2-3; tentative D call: TRBD1 (5 bases). The CDR3 covers 15 residues. Germline CDR1 is SGHNT and CDR2 is YYREEE (reference sequence). V dropped 2 bases and J dropped 1 base, with 11 bases sitting between them. The CDR3 loop is CASSFFQGGTDTQYF. CDR3 bases: TGTGCCAGCAGCTTTTTTCAGGGCGGCACAGATACGCAGTATTTT.

J is TRBJ2-1 and V is TRBV19; 10 bases align to TRBD2. CDR1 is LNHDA, CDR2 SQIVND, per germline (reference sequence). The trim removed 5 bases at V and 9 bases at J, leaving 10 bases unmatched. CDR3 length equals 15 residues. The CDR3 is CASSPLAGVSREQFF. The CDR3 nucleotides read TGTGCCAGTAGTCCGCTAGCGGGAGTCTCCCGTGAGCAGTTCTTC.

The CDR3 spells CATGRGGGNYEQYF. In DNA, the CDR3 is TGTGCCACCGGGAGGGGAGGGGGGAACTACGAGCAGTACTTC. This chain links TRBV19 with TRBJ2-7; 8 nucleotides agree with TRBD2. CDR3 length: 14 amino acids. Per the germline V gene, CDR1 is LNHDA and CDR2 is SQIVND (reference sequence). The junction had 11 bases not matched to a gene; V was cut back by 10 bases and J by 3 bases. Using reference TRBV19 and TRBJ2-7 for the parts outside the CDR3, the full variable domain is DGGITQSPKYLFRKEGQNVTLSCEQNLNHDAMYWYRQDPGQGLRLIYYSQIVNDFQKGDIAEGYSVSREKKESFPLTVTSAQKNPTAFYLCATGRGGGNYEQYFGPGTRLTVT.